Listed below are T cell receptor beta chains from one sample, sequenced in a study of TIL therapy for anti-PD-1-resistant metastatic lung cancer. Using immunoSEQ multiplex PCR, the repertoire was profiled, and TCRdb retains in-frame clones only, with some absent. This sample has 40,000 to 60,000 clones; 65% to 80% occur once, and the top ten carry around 4.8%. Sample: blood, taken at baseline. Every receptor here comes from a woman aged 25 to 80 with non-small cell lung cancer. Each CDR3 is given with its conserved first and last residue. D genes are given only for firm matches. Expanded clones get a size class; other rows say once, few or many, or leave the size out.

>TRBJ1-2|-|TRBV6-1|-
TGTGCCAGCAGTGAACAGGGGATCTATGGCTACACCTTC
CASSEQGIYGYTF
>TRBJ1-1|-|TRBV19|-
TGTGCCAGTAAATTACAGGGGAACACTGAAGCTTTCTTT
CASKLQGNTEAFF
>TRBJ1-3|-|TRBV11-2|-
TGTGCCAGCAGCTTAGTTAGTTTCCCCTCTGGAAACACCATATATTTT
CASSLVSFPSGNTIYF
>TRBJ2-2|-|TRBV6-1|TRBD1
TGTGCCAGCAGGGGACAGGGGGCCGGGGAGCTGTTTTTT
CASRGQGAGELFF
>TRBJ2-2|-|TRBV7-9|-
TGTGCCGGGGGCCAGAACACCGGGGAGCTGTTTTTT
CAGGQNTGELFF
>TRBJ2-1|-|TRBV7-2|-
TGTGCCAGCAGCTTAGCGGGATCGAGCTCCTACAATGAGCAGTTCTTC
CASSLAGSSSYNEQFF
>TRBJ1-1|-|TRBV19|-
TGTGCCAGTAGTATAGGGCCGGGACGGCTGAACACTGAAGCTTTCTTT
CASSIGPGRLNTEAFF
>TRBJ1-2|-|TRBV5-4|-
TGTGCCAGCAGCGCAACAGGGAACTATGGCTACACCTTC
CASSATGNYGYTF
>TRBJ1-3|-|TRBV30|TRBD1
TGTGCCTGGAGGGATCTTGTGGGACAGCACCTCGGAAACACCATATATTTT
CAWRDLVGQHLGNTIYF
>TRBJ2-7|-|TRBV7-9|TRBD2
TGTGCCAGCAGCTCCCTTGGGAGGGCCTACGAGCAGTACTTC
CASSSLGRAYEQYF
>TRBJ2-2|medium-sized|TRBV28|-
TGTGCCAGCAGTGGGCTCCCTAGTCTATCGAACACCGGGGAGCTGTTTTTT
CASSGLPSLSNTGELFF
>TRBJ2-5|-|TRBV19|TRBD2
TGTGCCAGTAGCTATGGGACTAGCGGAGAAGAGACCCAGTACTTC
CASSYGTSGEETQYF
>TRBJ1-1|-|TRBV6-5|-
TGTGCCAGCAGTTATACAGGTTGGAACACTGAAGCTTTCTTT
CASSYTGWNTEAFF
>TRBJ2-2|few|TRBV18|-
TGTGCCAGCTCACCACTGGGGCCGGGCACCGGGGAGCTGTTTTTT
CASSPLGPGTGELFF
>TRBJ2-5|-|TRBV4-1|TRBD2
TGCGCCAGCAGCCCGGGGACTAGCGGGAGGGGAGAGACCCAGTACTTC
CASSPGTSGRGETQYF